The 2 T cell receptor beta chains listed next were all sequenced from one sample in a study of technical replicates of blood from several donors. Sequenced by immunoSEQ multiplex PCR; TCRdb stores in-frame clones only, minus some. This table has more than 70,000 clones, 75% to 95% appearing once. The sequencing input was T cells isolated from PBMCs. All receptors derive from a human donor in good health.

The V gene is TRBV9, the J gene TRBJ2-3; 11 bases map to TRBD2. The CDR3 loop spans 16 amino acids. Germline V gives CDR1 SGDLS, CDR2 YYNGEE. The V gene end was trimmed by 4 bases and the J gene end by 0 bases; junction bases not matched to a gene: 4. CDR3 amino acids: CASSMTSGKSTDTQYF. CDR3 nucleotide sequence: TGTGCCAGCAGCATGACTAGCGGGAAAAGCACAGATACGCAGTATTTT.

This clone was seen a handful of times. The genes are TRBV4-1 and TRBJ2-7, with 11 bases that match TRBD2. The CDR3 consists of 15 residues. Germline V gives CDR1 MGHRA, CDR2 YSYEKL. V was clipped by 6 bases and J by 7 bases; unmatched bases: 11. CDR3 nucleotide sequence: TGCGCCAGCAGACGGACTAGCGGGCTTGGGGTTGAGCAGTACTTC. Translated: CASRRTSGLGVEQYF.